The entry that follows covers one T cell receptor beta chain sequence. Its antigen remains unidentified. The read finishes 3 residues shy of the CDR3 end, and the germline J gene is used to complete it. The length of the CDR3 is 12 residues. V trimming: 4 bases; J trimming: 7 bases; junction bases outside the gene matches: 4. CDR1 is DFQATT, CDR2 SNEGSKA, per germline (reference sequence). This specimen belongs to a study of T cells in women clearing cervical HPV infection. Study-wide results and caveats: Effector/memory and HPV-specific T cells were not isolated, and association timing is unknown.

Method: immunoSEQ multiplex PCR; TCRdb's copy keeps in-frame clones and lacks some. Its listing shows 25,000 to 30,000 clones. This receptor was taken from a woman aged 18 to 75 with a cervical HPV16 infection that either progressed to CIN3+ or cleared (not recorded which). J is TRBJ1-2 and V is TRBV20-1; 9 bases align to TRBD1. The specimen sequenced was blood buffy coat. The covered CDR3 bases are TGCAGTGCTAACAGGGGACAGGGTGGC. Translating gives CSANRGQGG. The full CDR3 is CSANRGQGGYTF.